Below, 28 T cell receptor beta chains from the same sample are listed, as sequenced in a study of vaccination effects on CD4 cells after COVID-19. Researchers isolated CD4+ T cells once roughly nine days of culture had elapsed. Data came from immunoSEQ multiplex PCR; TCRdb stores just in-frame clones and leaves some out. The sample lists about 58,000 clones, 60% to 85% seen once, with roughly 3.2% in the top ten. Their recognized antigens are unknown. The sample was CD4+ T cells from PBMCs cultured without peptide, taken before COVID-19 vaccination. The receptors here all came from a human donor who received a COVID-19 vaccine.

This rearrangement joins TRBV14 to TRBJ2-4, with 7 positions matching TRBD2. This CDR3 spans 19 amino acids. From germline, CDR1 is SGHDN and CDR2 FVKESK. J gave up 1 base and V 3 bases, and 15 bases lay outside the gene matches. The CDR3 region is CASSQSRIQGLRAKNIQYF. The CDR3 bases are TGTGCCAGCAGCCAGAGCCGAATCCAGGGACTACGGGCCAAAAACATTCAGTACTTC.

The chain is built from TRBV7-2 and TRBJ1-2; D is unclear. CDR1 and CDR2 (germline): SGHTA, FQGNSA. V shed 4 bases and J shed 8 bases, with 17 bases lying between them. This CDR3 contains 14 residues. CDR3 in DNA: TGTGCCAGCAGCTCGGGATCTGGGTTATACGGCTACACCTTC. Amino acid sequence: CASSSGSGLYGYTF.

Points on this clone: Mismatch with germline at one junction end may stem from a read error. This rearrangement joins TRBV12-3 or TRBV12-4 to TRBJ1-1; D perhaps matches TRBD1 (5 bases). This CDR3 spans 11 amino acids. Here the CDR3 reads CASSLGQRRGF. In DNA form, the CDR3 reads TGTGCCAGCAGTTTAGGGCAGAGAAGGGGCTTT.

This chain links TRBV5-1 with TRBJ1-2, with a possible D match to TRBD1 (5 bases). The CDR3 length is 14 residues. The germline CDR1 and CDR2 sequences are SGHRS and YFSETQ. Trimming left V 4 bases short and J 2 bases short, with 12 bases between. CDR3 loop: CASSTGTQNYGYTF. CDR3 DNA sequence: TGCGCCAGCAGCACCGGGACTCAGAACTATGGCTACACCTTC.

In DNA, the CDR3 is TGTGCCGTATCACTAATACAAGCCCATGGCTACACCTTC. It is translated as CAVSLIQAHGYTF. The chain is built from TRBV6-5 and TRBJ1-2; no clear D. Germline V CDR1 and CDR2: MNHEY, SVGAGI. The CDR3 covers 13 residues. Trimming took off 11 bases at V and 6 bases at J, with 19 bases between the two ends.

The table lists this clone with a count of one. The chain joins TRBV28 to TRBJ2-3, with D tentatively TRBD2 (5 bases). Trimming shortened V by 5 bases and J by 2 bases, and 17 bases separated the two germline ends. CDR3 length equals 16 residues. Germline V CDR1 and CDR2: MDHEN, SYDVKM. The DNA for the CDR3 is TGTGCCAGCAGTACACCTAGGCGGGCCAACACAGATACGCAGTATTTT. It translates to CASSTPRRANTDTQYF.

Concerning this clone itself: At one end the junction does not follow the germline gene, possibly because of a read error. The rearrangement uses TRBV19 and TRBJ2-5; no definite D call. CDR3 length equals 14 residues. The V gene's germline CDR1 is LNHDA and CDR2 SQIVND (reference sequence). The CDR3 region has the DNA TGTGCCAGCAGTACCGGCTCTAGATCTTCGGCCCAGTACTTC. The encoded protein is CASSTGSRSSAQYF.

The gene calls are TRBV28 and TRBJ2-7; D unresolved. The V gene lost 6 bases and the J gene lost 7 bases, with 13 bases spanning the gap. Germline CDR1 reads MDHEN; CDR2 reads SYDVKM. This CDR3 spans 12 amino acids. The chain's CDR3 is CASSFVGTEQYV. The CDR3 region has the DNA TGTGCCAGCAGCTTCGTGGGTACGGAGCAGTACGTC.

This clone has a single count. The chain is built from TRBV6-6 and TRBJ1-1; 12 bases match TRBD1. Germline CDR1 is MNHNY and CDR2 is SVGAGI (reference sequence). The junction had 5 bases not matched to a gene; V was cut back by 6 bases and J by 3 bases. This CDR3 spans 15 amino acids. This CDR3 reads CASRGQGALHTEAFF. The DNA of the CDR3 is TGTGCCAGCAGGGGACAGGGGGCTTTGCACACTGAAGCTTTCTTT.

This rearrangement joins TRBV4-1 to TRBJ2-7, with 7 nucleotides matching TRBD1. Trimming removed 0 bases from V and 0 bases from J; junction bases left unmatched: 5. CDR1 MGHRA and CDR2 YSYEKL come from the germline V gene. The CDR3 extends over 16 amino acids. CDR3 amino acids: CASSQEDRDSSYEQYV. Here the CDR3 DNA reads TGCGCCAGCAGCCAAGAGGATCGGGACAGCTCCTACGAGCAGTACGTC.

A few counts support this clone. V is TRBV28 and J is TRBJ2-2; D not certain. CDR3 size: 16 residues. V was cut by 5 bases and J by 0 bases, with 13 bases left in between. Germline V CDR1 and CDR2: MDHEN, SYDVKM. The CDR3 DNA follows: TGTGCCAGCAGTCCCCTAGAAACACCGAACACCGGGGAGCTGTTTTTT. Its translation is CASSPLETPNTGELFF.

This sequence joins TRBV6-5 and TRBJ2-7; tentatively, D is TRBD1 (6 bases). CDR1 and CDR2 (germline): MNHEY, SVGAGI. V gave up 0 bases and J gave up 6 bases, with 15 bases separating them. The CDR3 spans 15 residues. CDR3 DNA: TGTGCCAGCAGTTACTCGAGGGGGAAAGGGGTCGAGCAGTACGTC. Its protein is CASSYSRGKGVEQYV.

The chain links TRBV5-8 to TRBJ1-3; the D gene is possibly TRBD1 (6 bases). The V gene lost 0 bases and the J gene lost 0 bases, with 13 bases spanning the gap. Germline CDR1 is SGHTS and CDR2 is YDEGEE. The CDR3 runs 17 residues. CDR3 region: CASSLVAGAFSGNTIYF. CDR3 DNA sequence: TGTGCCAGCAGCTTGGTGGCAGGGGCTTTCTCTGGAAACACCATATATTTT.

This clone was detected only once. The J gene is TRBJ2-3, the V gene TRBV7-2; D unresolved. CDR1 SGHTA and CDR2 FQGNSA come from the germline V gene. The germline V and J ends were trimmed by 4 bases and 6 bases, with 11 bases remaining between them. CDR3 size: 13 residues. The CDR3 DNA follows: TGTGCCAGCAGCTCTTACGGTGGGGATACGCAGTATTTT. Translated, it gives CASSSYGGDTQYF.

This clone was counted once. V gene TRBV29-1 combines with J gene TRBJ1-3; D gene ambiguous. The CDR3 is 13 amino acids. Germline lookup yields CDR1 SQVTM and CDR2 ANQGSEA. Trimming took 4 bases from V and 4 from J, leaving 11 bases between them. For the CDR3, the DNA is TGCAGCGTTGTTACGGTTTCGGGAAACACCATATATTTT. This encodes CSVVTVSGNTIYF.

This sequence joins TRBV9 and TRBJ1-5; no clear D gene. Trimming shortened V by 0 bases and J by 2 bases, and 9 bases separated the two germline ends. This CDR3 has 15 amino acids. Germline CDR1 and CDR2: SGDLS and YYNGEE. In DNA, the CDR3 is TGTGCCAGCAGCGTAGATGTGGGCGGCAATCAGCCCCAGCATTTT. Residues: CASSVDVGGNQPQHF.

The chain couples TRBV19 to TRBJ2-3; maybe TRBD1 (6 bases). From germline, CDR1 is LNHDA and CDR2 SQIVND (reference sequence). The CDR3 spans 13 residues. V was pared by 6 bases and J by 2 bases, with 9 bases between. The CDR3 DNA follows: TGTGCCAGTAGCAGGGGAAACACAGATACGCAGTATTTT. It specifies CASSRGNTDTQYF.

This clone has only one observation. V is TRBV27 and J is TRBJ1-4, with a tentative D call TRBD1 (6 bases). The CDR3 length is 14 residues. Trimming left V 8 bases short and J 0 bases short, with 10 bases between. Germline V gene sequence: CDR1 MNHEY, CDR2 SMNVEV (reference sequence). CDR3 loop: CASRRGTTNEKLFF. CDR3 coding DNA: TGTGCCAGCCGTAGGGGGACAACTAATGAAAAACTGTTTTTT.

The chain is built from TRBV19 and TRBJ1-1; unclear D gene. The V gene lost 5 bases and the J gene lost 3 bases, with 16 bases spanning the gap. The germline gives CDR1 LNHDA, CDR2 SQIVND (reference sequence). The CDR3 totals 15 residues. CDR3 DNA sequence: TGTGCCAGTAGTCCGACCCCTGTGGGGTACACTGAAGCTTTCTTT. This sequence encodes CASSPTPVGYTEAFF. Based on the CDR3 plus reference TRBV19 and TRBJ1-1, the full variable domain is DGGITQSPKYLFRKEGQNVTLSCEQNLNHDAMYWYRQDPGQGLRLIYYSQIVNDFQKGDIAEGYSVSREKKESFPLTVTSAQKNPTAFYLCASSPTPVGYTEAFFGQGTRLTVV.

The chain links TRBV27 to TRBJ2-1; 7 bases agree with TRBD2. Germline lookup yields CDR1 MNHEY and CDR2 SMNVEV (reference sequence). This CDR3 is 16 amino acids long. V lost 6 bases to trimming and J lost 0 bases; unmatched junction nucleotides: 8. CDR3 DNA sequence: TGTGCCAGCAGCGATTATGGCGGGAGCTCCTACAATGAGCAGTTCTTC. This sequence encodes CASSDYGGSSYNEQFF.

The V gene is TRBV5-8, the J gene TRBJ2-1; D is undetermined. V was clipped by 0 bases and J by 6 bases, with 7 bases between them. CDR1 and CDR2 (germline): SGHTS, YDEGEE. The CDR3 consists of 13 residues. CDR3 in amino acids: CASSLVTANEQFF. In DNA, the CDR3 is TGTGCCAGCAGCTTGGTCACGGCCAATGAGCAGTTCTTC.

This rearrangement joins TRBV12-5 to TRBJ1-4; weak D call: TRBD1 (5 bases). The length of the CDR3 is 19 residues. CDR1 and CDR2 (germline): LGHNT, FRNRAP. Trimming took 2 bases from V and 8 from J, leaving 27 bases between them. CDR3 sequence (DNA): TGTGCTAGTGGTTTGCTGAGGGGTCCTTGGCGGGCTGAACAAGAAAAACTGTTTTTT. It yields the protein CASGLLRGPWRAEQEKLFF.

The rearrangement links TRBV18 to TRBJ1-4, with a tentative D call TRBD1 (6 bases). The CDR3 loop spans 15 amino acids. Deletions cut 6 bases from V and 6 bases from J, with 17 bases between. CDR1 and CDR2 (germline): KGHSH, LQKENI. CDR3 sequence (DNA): TGTGCCAGCTCCCGCGTTCAGGGGAACCATGAAAAACTGTTTTTT. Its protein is CASSRVQGNHEKLFF.

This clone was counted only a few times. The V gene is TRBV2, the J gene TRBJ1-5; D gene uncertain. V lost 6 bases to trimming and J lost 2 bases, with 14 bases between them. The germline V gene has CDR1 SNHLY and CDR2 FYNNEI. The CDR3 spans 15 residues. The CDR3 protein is CASRERGIGNQPQHF. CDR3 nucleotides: TGTGCCAGCAGAGAGCGGGGAATTGGCAATCAGCCCCAGCATTTT.

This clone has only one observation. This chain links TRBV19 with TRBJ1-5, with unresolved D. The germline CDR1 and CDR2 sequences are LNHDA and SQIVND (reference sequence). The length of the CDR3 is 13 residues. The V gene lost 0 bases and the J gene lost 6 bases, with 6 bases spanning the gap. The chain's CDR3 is CASSIERSQPQHF. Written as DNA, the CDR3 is TGTGCCAGTAGTATAGAACGGTCTCAGCCCCAGCATTTT.

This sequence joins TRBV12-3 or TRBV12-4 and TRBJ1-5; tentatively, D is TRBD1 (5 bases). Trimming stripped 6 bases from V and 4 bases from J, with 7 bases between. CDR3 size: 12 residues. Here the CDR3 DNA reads TGTGCCAGCAGGCGGGGGAATCAGCCCCAGCATTTT. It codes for CASRRGNQPQHF.

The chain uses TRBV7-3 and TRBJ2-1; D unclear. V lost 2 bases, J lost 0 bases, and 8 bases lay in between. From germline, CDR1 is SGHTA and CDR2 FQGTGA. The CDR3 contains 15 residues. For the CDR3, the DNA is TGTGCCAGCAGCTTACTCCCGAGCTCCTACAATGAGCAGTTCTTC. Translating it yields CASSLLPSSYNEQFF.

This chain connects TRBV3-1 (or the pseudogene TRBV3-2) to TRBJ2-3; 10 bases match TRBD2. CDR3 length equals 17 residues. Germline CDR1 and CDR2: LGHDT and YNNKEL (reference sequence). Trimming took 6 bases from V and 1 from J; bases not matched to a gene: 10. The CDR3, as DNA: TGTGCCAGCAGAGTAAGTATAGCGGGGGGCCGCACAGATACGCAGTATTTT. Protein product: CASRVSIAGGRTDTQYF.